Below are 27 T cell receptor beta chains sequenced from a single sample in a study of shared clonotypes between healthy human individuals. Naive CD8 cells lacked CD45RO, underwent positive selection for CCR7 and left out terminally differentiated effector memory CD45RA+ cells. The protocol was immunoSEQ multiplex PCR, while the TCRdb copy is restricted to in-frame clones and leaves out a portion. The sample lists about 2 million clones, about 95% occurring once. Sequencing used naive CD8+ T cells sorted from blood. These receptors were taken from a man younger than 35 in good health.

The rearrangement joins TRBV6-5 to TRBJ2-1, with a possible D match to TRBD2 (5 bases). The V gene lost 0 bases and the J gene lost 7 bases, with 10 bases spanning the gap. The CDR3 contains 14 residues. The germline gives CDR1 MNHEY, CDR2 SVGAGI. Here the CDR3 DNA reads TGTGCCAGCAGTTACTCGTTCCGGGAAAATGAGCAGTTCTTC. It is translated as CASSYSFRENEQFF.

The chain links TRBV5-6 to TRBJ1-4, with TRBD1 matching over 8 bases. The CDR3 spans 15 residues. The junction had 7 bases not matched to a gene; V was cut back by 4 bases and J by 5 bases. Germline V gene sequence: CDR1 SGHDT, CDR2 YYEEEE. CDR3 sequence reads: CASSDGQGSNEKLFF. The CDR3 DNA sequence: TGTGCCAGCAGCGACGGACAGGGAAGCAATGAAAAACTGTTTTTT.

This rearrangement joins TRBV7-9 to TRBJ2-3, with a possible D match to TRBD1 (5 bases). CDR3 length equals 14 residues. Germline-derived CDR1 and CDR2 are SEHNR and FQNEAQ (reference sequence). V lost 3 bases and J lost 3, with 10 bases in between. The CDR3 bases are TGTGCCAGCAGCTTCAGTCAGGGAACAGATACGCAGTATTTT. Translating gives CASSFSQGTDTQYF.

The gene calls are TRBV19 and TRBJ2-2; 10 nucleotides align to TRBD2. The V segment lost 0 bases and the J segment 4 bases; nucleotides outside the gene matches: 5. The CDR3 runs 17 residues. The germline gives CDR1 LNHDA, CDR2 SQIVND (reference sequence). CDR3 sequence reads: CASSIEVAGGFTGELFF. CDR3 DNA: TGTGCCAGTAGTATAGAGGTAGCGGGGGGCTTCACCGGGGAGCTGTTTTTT.

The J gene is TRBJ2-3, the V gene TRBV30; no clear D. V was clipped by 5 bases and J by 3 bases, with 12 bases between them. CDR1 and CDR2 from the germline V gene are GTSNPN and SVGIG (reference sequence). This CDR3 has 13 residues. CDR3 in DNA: TGTGCCTGGGGTCGAAGTTCGACAGATACGCAGTATTTT. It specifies CAWGRSSTDTQYF.

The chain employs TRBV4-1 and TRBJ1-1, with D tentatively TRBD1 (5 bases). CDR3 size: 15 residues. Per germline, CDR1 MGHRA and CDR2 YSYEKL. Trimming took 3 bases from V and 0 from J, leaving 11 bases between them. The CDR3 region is CASSHQQVLNTEAFF. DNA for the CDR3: TGCGCCAGCAGCCATCAACAGGTGCTGAACACTGAAGCTTTCTTT.

The CDR3 nucleotides read TGTGCCAGCAGCTTAGTCGCCTGGCCAGGTAATGATTACGAGCAGTACTTC. Amino acids: CASSLVAWPGNDYEQYF. The genes are TRBV11-2 and TRBJ2-7; D remains unclear. The CDR3 totals 17 residues. The V and J ends lost 1 base and 4 bases respectively, with 20 bases between them. Germline V gives CDR1 SGHAT, CDR2 FQNNGV. The variable domain in full, completed from reference TRBV11-2 and TRBJ2-7, reads EAGVAQSPRYKIIEKRQSVAFWCNPISGHATLYWYQQILGQGPKLLIQFQNNGVVDDSQLPKDRFSAERLKGVDSTLKIQPAKLEDSAVYLCASSLVAWPGNDYEQYFGPGTRLTVT.

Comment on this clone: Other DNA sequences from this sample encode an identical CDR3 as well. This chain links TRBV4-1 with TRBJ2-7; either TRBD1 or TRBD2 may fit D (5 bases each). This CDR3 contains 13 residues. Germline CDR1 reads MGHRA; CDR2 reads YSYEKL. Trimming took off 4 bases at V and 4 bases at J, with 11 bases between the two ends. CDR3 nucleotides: TGCGCCAGCAGCCTGGGGACGGGGTACGAGCAGTACTTC. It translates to CASSLGTGYEQYF.

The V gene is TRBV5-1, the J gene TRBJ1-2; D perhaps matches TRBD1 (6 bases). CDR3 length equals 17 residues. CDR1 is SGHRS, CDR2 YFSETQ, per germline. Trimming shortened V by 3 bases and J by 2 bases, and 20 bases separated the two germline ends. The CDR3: CASSWAGQIAQNYGYTF. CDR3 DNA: TGCGCCAGCAGCTGGGCCGGACAGATTGCGCAGAACTATGGCTACACCTTC.

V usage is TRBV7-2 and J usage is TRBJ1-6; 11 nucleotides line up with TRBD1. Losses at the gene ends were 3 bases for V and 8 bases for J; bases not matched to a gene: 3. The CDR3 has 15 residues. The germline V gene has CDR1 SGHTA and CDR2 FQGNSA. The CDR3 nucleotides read TGTGCCAGCAGCTTCGGACAGGGGGCCGATTCACCCCTCCACTTT. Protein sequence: CASSFGQGADSPLHF.

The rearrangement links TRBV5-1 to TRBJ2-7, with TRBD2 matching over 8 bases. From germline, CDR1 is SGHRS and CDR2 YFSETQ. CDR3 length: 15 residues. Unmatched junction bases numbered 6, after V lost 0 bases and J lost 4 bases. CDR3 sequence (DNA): TGCGCCAGCAGCTTGGGAGCGGGGGACCCATACGAGCAGTACTTC. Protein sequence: CASSLGAGDPYEQYF. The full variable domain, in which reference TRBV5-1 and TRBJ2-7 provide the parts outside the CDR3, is KAGVTQTPRYLIKTRGQQVTLSCSPISGHRSVSWYQQTPGQGLQFLFEYFSETQRNKGNFPGRFSGRQFSNSRSEMNVSTLELGDSALYLCASSLGAGDPYEQYFGPGTRLTVT.

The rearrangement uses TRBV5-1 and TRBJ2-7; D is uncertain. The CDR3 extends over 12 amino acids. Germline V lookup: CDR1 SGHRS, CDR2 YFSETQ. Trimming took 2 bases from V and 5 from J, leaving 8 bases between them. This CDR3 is CASSLRVDEQYF. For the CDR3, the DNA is TGCGCCAGCAGCTTAAGGGTCGACGAGCAGTACTTC.

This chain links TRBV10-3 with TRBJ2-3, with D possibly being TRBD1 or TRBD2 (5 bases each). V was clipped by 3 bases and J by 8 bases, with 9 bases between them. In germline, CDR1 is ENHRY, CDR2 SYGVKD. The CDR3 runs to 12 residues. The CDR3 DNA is TGTGCCATCAGTGATGAGGGACCTACGCAGTATTTT. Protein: CAISDEGPTQYF.

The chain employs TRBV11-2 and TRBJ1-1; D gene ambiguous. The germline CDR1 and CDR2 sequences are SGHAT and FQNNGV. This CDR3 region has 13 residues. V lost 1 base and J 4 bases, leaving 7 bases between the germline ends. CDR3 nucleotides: TGTGCCAGCAGCTTAGGGCAGATCACTGAAGCTTTCTTT. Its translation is CASSLGQITEAFF.

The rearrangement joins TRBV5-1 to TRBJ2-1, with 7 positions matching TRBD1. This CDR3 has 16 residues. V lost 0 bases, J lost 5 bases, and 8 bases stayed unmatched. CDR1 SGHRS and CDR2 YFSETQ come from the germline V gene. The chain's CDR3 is CASSLDPTGNNNEQFF. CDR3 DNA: TGCGCCAGCAGCTTGGATCCGACAGGGAACAACAATGAGCAGTTCTTC.

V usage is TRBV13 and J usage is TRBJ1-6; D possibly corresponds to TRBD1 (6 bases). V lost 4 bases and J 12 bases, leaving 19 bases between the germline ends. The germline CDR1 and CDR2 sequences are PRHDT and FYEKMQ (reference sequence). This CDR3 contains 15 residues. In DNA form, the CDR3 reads TGTGCCAGCAGCTCCCCGGCCCAGGGGAGGATACCCCTCCACTTT. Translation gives CASSSPAQGRIPLHF.

CDR3 in DNA: TGTGCCTGGATGACAGGGTTTTTCGGAGCTTTCTTT. Protein sequence: CAWMTGFFGAFF. The J gene is TRBJ1-1, the V gene TRBV30; TRBD1 matches at 7 bases. Germline-derived CDR1 and CDR2 are GTSNPN and SVGIG (reference sequence). V shed 4 bases, J shed 10 bases, and the junction held 9 bases outside the gene matches. The CDR3 spans 12 residues.

The CDR3 is CASSEELAGVHEQYF. The CDR3 DNA is TGTGCCAGCAGTGAAGAACTAGCGGGGGTCCACGAGCAGTACTTC. J is TRBJ2-7 and V is TRBV2, with TRBD2 identical over 11 bases. Losses at the gene ends were 1 base for V and 5 bases for J; bases not matched to a gene: 4. The CDR3 is 15 residues long. CDR1 SNHLY and CDR2 FYNNEI come from the germline V gene.

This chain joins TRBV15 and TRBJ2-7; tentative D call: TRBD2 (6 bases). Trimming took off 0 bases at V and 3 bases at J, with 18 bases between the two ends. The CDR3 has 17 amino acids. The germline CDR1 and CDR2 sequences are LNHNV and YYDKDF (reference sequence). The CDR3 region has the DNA TGTGCCACCAGCAGAGACCCCCTCTGGGAGGAAAGCTACGAGCAGTACTTC. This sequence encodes CATSRDPLWEESYEQYF.

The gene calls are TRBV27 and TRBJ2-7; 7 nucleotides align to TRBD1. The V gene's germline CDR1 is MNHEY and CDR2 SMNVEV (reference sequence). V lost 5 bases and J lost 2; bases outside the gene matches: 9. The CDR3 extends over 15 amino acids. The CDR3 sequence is CASSPSGTEPYEQYF. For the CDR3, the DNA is TGTGCCAGCAGTCCTTCCGGGACAGAGCCCTACGAGCAGTACTTC.

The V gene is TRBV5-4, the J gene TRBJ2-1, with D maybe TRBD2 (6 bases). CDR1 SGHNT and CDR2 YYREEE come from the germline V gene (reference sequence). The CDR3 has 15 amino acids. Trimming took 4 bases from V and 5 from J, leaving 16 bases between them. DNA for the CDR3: TGTGCCAGCAGCCTGGGACTTTATGAGAACAATGAGCAGTTCTTC. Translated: CASSLGLYENNEQFF.

The CDR3 DNA sequence: TGTGCCAGCAGCTTTAGCAACCAAGAGACCCAGTACTTC. Protein sequence: CASSFSNQETQYF. V is TRBV5-6 and J is TRBJ2-5; the D is unclear. The ends were cut back, 2 bases at V and 0 bases at J, with 5 bases in the middle. Per germline, CDR1 SGHDT and CDR2 YYEEEE. This CDR3 contains 13 residues.

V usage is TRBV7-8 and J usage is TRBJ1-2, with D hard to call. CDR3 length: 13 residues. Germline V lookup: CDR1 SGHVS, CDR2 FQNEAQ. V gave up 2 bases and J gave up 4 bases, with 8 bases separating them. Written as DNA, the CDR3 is TGTGCCAGCAGCTTAAGTCCCGGCTATGGCTACACCTTC. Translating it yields CASSLSPGYGYTF.

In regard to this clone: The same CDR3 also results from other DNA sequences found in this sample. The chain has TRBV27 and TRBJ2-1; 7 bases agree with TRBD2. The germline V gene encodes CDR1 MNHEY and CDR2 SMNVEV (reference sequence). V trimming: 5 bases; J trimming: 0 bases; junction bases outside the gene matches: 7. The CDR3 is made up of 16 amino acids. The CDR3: CASSPSSGNSYNEQFF. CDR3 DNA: TGTGCCAGCAGTCCCTCAAGCGGGAACTCCTACAATGAGCAGTTCTTC.

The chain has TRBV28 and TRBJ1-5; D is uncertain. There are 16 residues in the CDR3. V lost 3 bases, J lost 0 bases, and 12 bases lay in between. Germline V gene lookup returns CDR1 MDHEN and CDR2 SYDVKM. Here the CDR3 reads CASSFPAGYSNQPQHF. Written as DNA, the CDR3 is TGTGCCAGCAGTTTCCCGGCGGGATATAGCAATCAGCCCCAGCATTTT.

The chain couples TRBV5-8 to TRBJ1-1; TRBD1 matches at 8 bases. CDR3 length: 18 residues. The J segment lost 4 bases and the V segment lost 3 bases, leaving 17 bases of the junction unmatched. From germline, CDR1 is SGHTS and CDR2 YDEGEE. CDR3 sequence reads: CASSSLTQGAAVSTEAFF. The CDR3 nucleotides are TGTGCCAGCAGCTCCCTGACGCAGGGGGCCGCGGTTAGCACTGAAGCTTTCTTT.

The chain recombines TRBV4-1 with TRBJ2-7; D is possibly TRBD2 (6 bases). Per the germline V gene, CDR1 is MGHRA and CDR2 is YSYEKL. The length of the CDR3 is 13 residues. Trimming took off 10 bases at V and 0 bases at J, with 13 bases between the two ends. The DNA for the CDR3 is TGCGCCACCGGCCCCGGGAGCTCCTACGAGCAGTACTTC. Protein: CATGPGSSYEQYF.